The present entry profiles one T cell receptor (beta chain) with its context. Its antigen is as yet unknown. CDR3 length: 14 amino acids. Trimming took off 3 bases at V and 4 bases at J, with 15 bases between the two ends. The germline V gene has CDR1 SQVTM and CDR2 ANQGSEA. In TCRdb, the reads were re-called with MiXCR into one record per CDR3 protein. Seen here are approximately 70,000 distinct CDR3 sequences, 20% to 25% observed once, and the top ten hold around 77%. The source of the sample is a study of T cell repertoires in cytomegalovirus infection. The receptor comes from a human donor in good health (CMV status not recorded). Some clones in this sample may be carry-over from other donors' samples. Sequences were obtained from PBMCs, sequenced either directly or after in vitro stimulation (not recorded which). This chain joins TRBV29-1 and TRBJ2-5; TRBD1 is a possible D gene (5 bases). The CDR3 nucleotides read TGCAGCGTTGATAAGGGGCAGATGGGAGAGACCCAGTACTTC. Amino acids: CSVDKGQMGETQYF.